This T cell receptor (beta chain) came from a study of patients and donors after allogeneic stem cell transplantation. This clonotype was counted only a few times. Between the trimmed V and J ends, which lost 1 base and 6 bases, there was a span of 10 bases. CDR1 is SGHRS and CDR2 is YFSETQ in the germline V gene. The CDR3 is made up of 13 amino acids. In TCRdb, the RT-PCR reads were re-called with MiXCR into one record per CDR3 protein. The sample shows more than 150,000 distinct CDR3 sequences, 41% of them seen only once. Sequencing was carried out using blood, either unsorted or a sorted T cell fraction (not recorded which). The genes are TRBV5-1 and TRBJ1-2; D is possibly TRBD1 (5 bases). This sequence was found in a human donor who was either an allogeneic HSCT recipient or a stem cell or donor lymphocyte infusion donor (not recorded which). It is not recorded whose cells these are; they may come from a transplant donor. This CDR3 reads CASSLQGVDGYTF. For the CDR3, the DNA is TGCGCCAGCAGCTTGCAGGGAGTGGATGGCTACACCTTC.